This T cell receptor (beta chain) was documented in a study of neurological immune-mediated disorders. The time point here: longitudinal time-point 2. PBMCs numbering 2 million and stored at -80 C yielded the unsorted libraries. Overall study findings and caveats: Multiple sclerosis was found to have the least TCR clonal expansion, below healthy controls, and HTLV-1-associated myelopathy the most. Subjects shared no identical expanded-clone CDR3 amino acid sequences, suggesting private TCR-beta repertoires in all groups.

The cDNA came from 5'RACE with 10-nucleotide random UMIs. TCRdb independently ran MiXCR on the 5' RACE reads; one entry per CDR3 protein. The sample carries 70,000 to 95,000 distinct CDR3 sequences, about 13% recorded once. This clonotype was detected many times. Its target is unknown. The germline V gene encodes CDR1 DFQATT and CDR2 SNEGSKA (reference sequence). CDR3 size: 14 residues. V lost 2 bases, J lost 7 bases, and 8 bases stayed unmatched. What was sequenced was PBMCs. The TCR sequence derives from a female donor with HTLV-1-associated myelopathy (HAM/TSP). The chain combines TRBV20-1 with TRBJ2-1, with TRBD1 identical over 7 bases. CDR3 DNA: TGCAGTGCTAGACGCCTGACAGGGCTGAATGAGCAGTTCTTC. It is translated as CSARRLTGLNEQFF.